This T cell receptor (beta chain) was captured in a study of cytomegalovirus exposure and HLA in healthy donors. The PCR contained 60 Vbeta and 13 Jbeta primers. Assay used: immunoSEQ multiplex PCR; TCRdb lists only in-frame clones, some missing. The sample contains around 150,000 clones, roughly 73% of which appear only once. The study, taken as a whole, reports: Further analysis, carried out later, found HLA-associated TCR beta chains more clonally expanded than equally common other chains.

Concerning this clone itself: Its antigen is not known.

From germline, CDR1 is MDHEN and CDR2 SYDVKM. The CDR3 runs to 15 residues. Unmatched junction bases numbered 10, after V lost 6 bases and J lost 6 bases. Sequencing was carried out using PBMCs. The chain combines TRBV28 with TRBJ1-1; 10 positions agree with TRBD1. This clonotype was sampled from a woman in her thirties in good health and CMV-seronegative. CDR3: CASRRQGAGPPEAFF. The CDR3 DNA sequence: TGTGCCAGCAGACGACAGGGGGCGGGTCCACCTGAAGCTTTCTTT.